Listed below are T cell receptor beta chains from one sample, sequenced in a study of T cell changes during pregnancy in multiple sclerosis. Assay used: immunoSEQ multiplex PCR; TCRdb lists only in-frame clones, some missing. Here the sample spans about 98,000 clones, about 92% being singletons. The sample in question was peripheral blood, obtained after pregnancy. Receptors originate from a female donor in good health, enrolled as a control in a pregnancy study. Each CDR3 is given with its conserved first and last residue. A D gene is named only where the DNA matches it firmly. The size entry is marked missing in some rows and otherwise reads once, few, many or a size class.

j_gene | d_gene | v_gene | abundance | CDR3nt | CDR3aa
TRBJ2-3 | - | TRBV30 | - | TGTGCCTGGAGTGTAGCCCTAGTCGTCCCAGATACGCAGTATTTT | CAWSVALVVPDTQYF
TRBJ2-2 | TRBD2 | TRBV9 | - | TGTGCCAGCAAGACTAGCGGGGGGAACACCGGGGAGCTGTTTTTT | CASKTSGGNTGELFF
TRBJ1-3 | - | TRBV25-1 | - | TGTGCCAGCAGTGGCGGCTACTCTGGAAACACCATATATTTT | CASSGGYSGNTIYF
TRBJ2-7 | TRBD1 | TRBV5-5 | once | TGTGCCAGCAGCCATAGACAGGGGGCTTACGAGCAGTACTTC | CASSHRQGAYEQYF
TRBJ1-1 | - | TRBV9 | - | TGTGCCAGCAGCCAAACAAACACTGAAGCTTTCTTT | CASSQTNTEAFF
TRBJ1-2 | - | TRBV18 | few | TGTGCCAGCTCACCCTTAGCGGCTGGCTACACCTTC | CASSPLAAGYTF
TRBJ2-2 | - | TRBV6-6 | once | TGTGCCAGCAGTTACGACCAGGGGACCACCGGGGAGCTGTTTTTT | CASSYDQGTTGELFF
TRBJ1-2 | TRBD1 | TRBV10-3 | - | TGTGCCACCAAATACGACAGGGGCCCTAACTATGGCTACACCTTC | CATKYDRGPNYGYTF
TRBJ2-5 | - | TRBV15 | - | TGTGCCACCAGCAGAGATCGGATCGGCGGGGTCCAAGAGACCCAGTACTTC | CATSRDRIGGVQETQYF
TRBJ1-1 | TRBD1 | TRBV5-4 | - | TGTGCCAGCACCACCATCGGACAGGGAGGCACTGAAGCTTTCTTT | CASTTIGQGGTEAFF
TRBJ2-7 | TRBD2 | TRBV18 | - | TGTGCCAGCTCACCATGGGGACTAGCGGGAGGTCGACACGAGCAGTACTTC | CASSPWGLAGGRHEQYF
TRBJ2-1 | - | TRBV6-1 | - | TGTGCCAGCAGTCTGATCGTCAGTGAGCAGTTCTTC | CASSLIVSEQFF
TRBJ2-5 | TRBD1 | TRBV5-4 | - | TGTGCCAGCAGCTTGGACAGGGGACAAGAGACCCAGTACTTC | CASSLDRGQETQYF
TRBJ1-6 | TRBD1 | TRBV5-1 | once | TGCGCCAGCAGTCTTCAGGGGACAGGGGTTCATAATTCACCCCTCCACTTT | CASSLQGTGVHNSPLHF
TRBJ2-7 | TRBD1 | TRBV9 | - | TGTGCCAGCAGCGAGGGACAGGGGTTCCTCTACGAGCAGTACTTC | CASSEGQGFLYEQYF
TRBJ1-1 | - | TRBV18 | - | TGTGCCAGCTCCCGGTACCGGGGGAAGGACACTGAAGCTTTCTTT | CASSRYRGKDTEAFF
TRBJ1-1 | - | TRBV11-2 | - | TGTGCCAGCGGTCCAGCGCCGTCAACTGAAGCTTTCTTT | CASGPAPSTEAFF
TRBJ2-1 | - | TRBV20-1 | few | TGCAGTGCTACCACTAGCAATGAGCAGTTCTTC | CSATTSNEQFF
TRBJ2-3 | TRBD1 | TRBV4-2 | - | TGTGCCAGCAGTCGGACAGGGACTGGGACAGATACGCAGTATTTT | CASSRTGTGTDTQYF
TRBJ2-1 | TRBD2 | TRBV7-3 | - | TGTGCCAGCAGCATGGGACTAGGGTTAACGGATGAGCAGTTCTTC | CASSMGLGLTDEQFF
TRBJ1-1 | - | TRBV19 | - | TGTGCCAGTAGAGAATTCCCCCCGGGGAACACTGAAGCTTTCTTT | CASREFPPGNTEAFF
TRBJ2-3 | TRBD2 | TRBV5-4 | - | TGTGCCACCAGACTAGCGGGAGTGGGGGGCACAGATACGCAGTATTTT | CATRLAGVGGTDTQYF
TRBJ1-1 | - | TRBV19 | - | TGTGCCAGTAGTATGAGGCGAGGTTGGACTGAAGCTTTCTTT | CASSMRRGWTEAFF
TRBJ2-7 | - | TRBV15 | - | TGTGCCACCAGTCATGCGGATTCCTACGAGCAGTACTTC | CATSHADSYEQYF
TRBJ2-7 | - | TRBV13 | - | TGTGCCAGCAGCTTAGTCCACGAGCAGTACTTC | CASSLVHEQYF
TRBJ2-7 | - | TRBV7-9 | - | TGTGCCAGCAGCTTAGTGGTCGGACACGTCTACGAGCAGTACTTC | CASSLVVGHVYEQYF
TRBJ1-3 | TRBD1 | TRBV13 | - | TGTGCCAGCAGCCAGCCTACAGGGGTCTCTGGAAACACCATATATTTT | CASSQPTGVSGNTIYF
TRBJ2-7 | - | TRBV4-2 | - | TGTGCCAGCAGCCAAGATGAGAGATACGAGCAGTACTTC | CASSQDERYEQYF
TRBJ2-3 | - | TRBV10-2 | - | TGCGCCAGCAGTGATAGCAGGGATCAGTGGTCGGATACGCAGTATTTT | CASSDSRDQWSDTQYF
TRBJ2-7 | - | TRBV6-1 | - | TGTGCCAGCAGTGAACGGAGCACAGGGATTACCTACGAGCAGTACTTC | CASSERSTGITYEQYF
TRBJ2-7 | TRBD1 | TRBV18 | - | TGTGCCAGCTCGGGGACAGCTAACTACGAGCAGTACTTC | CASSGTANYEQYF
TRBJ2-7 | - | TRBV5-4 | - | TGTGCCAGCAGCTCGGCCACGGAGAACGAGCAGTACTTC | CASSSATENEQYF
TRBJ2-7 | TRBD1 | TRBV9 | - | TGTGCCAGCAGCGTAGCCGGGGACAGACAGTACTTC | CASSVAGDRQYF
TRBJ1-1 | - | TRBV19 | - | TGTGCCAGTAGTATAGTGGGCACCACCGGGGTGAACACTGAAGCTTTCTTT | CASSIVGTTGVNTEAFF
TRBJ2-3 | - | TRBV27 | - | TGTGCCAGCAACCTCGTAGGGACTCCCACAGATACGCAGTATTTT | CASNLVGTPTDTQYF
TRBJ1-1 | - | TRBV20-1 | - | TGCAGTGCTATCGTAATTACTGAAGCTTTCTTT | CSAIVITEAFF
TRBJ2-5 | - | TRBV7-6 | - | TGTGCCAGCAGCTTATGGGGGGAACCCCTTTACCAAGAGACCCAGTACTTC | CASSLWGEPLYQETQYF
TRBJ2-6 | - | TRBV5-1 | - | TGCGCCAGCACGGTCCTACCCGGCTCTGGGGCCAACGTCCTGACTTTC | CASTVLPGSGANVLTF